The entry below gives a single TCR beta chain sequence along with its context. What it binds is unknown. Using immunoSEQ multiplex PCR, the repertoire was profiled, and TCRdb retains in-frame clones only, with some absent. Altogether around 64,000 clones are present, around 84% being singletons, with the ten largest covering approximately 2%. This sample was taken from a study of OX40 agonist ivuxolimab in advanced cancers. Background on the study: An agonistic anti-OX40 (CD134) antibody, ivuxolimab, was used to treat the patients. Whole-study results and caveats: CD8+ T cells were the subset that, on average, had more expanded clones than CD4+.

Prior autoimmune disease or systemic immunosuppression barred patients. In germline, CDR1 is SGHTA, CDR2 FQGNSA. Trimming cost V 3 bases and J 3 bases; bases outside gene matches: 11. This CDR3 has 17 amino acids. This clonotype was obtained from an adult with an advanced solid tumor such as melanoma, head and neck, liver or kidney cancer. Material: CD4+ or CD8+ T cells sorted from blood, obtained in a trial of the OX40 agonist ivuxolimab. The chain recombines TRBV7-2 with TRBJ1-2; 9 bases match TRBD1. CDR3 in amino acids: CASSFSERDRDYYGYTF. Written as DNA, the CDR3 is TGTGCCAGCAGCTTTTCCGAAAGGGACAGGGACTACTATGGCTACACCTTC.